A selection of T cell receptor beta chains follows, all from one sample in a study of shared clonotypes between healthy human individuals. Clones were read by immunoSEQ multiplex PCR, and TCRdb kept only the in-frame ones, dropping some. Among a few million clones listed, roughly nine tenths were seen once. The sample consisted of naive CD4+ T cells sorted from blood. Receptors were obtained from a man aged 18 to 30 in good health. The CDR3 runs from the conserved cysteine through the conserved F or W. Each record gives: V gene, J gene, D gene, clone size, CDR3 protein, CDR3 DNA. A D gene is named only where the DNA matches it firmly. Size is stated for part of the rows, as once, few or many counts, or as a class when the clone is expanded.

>TRBV5-1|TRBJ2-7|.|.
CASSPGAGESGGQYF
TGCGCCAGCAGCCCGGGGGCGGGGGAAAGCGGCGGGCAGTACTTC
>TRBV6-5|TRBJ1-3|.|few
CASSSGSSGNTIYF
TGTGCCAGCAGCTCAGGGTCCTCTGGAAACACCATATATTTT
>TRBV29-1|TRBJ2-2|.|.
CSVDGEDSTGELFF
TGCAGCGTTGATGGGGAGGATAGCACCGGGGAGCTGTTTTTT
>TRBV19|TRBJ1-2|TRBD1|once
CASTTGGEVRDGYTF
TGTGCCAGTACCACAGGGGGGGAAGTAAGGGATGGCTACACCTTC
>TRBV9|TRBJ2-5|TRBD2|.
CASSARAGDRQETQYF
TGTGCCAGCAGCGCGAGAGCGGGAGACCGTCAAGAGACCCAGTACTTC
>TRBV5-1|TRBJ2-3|.|.
CASSSQGDTQYF
TGCGCCAGCAGCTCGCAGGGGGATACGCAGTATTTT
>TRBV6-6|TRBJ2-7|.|.
CASNSVGEQYF
TGTGCCAGCAATAGTGTTGGCGAGCAGTACTTC
>TRBV10-1|TRBJ2-3|.|once
CASSPNRGTDTQYF
TGCGCCAGCAGTCCGAACAGGGGCACAGATACGCAGTATTTT
>TRBV6-5|TRBJ1-6|.|.
CASKQGRDSPLHF
TGTGCCAGCAAACAGGGTAGAGATTCACCCCTCCACTTT
>TRBV2|TRBJ2-1|.|.
CASSEETESNEQFF
TGTGCCAGCAGTGAAGAAACGGAATCCAATGAGCAGTTCTTC
>TRBV6-5|TRBJ2-7|TRBD2|.
CASRPGTSGSEQYF
TGTGCCAGCAGGCCGGGGACTAGCGGGAGTGAGCAGTACTTC
>TRBV10-1|TRBJ2-7|.|.
CASSYNLGPGYEQYF
TGCGCCAGCAGTTATAATTTGGGACCCGGCTACGAGCAGTACTTC
>TRBV18|TRBJ1-1|.|.
CASSPNYEGAEAFF
TGTGCCAGCTCACCAAATTACGAGGGGGCTGAAGCTTTCTTT
>TRBV2|TRBJ1-5|TRBD1|.
CASRETGAEQPQHF
TGTGCCAGCAGGGAGACAGGGGCTGAACAGCCCCAGCATTTT
>TRBV18|TRBJ1-5|.|.
CASSPTTTASNQPQHF
TGTGCCAGCTCACCTACTACGACAGCTAGCAATCAGCCCCAGCATTTT
>TRBV7-8|TRBJ1-5|TRBD1|.
CASSPDWTGGNPQHF
TGTGCCAGCAGCCCCGATTGGACAGGGGGAAATCCCCAGCATTTT
>TRBV19|TRBJ1-4|.|.
CASREPGTTNEKLFF
TGTGCCAGTCGCGAGCCGGGGACAACTAATGAAAAACTGTTTTTT
>TRBV9|TRBJ1-2|.|.
CASSVQTGNYGYTF
TGTGCCAGCAGCGTCCAAACAGGGAACTATGGCTACACCTTC
>TRBV19|TRBJ1-1|.|few
CASSTTSDTEAFF
TGTGCCAGTAGTACGACCTCAGACACTGAAGCTTTCTTT
>TRBV5-1|TRBJ1-3|.|.
CASSTDISGNTIYF
TGCGCCAGCAGCACCGATATCTCTGGAAACACCATATATTTT
>TRBV18|TRBJ2-7|TRBD2|.
CASSRTSAEAYF
TGTGCCAGCTCACGAACTAGCGCTGAGGCGTACTTC
>TRBV29-1|TRBJ2-3|TRBD1|.
CSVRNRLGQGSDTQYF
TGCAGCGTTCGTAATCGGTTGGGACAGGGGTCAGATACGCAGTATTTT
>TRBV25-1|TRBJ2-1|.|.
CASSVSYYSYNEQFF
TGTGCCAGCAGTGTAAGCTACTACTCCTACAATGAGCAGTTCTTC
>TRBV7-8|TRBJ1-1|TRBD1|.
CASSPGQSPNTEAFF
TGTGCCAGCAGCCCGGGACAGAGCCCGAACACTGAAGCTTTCTTT